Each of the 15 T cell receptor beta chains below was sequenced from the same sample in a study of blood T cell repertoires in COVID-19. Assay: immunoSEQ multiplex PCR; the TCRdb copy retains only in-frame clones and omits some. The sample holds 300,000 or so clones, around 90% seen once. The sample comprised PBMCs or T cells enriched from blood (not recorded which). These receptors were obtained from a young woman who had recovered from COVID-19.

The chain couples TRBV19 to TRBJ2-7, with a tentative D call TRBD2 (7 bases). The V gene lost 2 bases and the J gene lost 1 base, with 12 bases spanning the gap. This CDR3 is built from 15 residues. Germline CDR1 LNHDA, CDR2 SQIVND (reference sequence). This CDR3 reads CASSIWRGGSYEQYF. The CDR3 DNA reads TGTGCCAGTAGTATATGGAGGGGGGGGTCCTACGAGCAGTACTTC. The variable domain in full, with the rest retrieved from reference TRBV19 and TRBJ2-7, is DGGITQSPKYLFRKEGQNVTLSCEQNLNHDAMYWYRQDPGQGLRLIYYSQIVNDFQKGDIAEGYSVSREKKESFPLTVTSAQKNPTAFYLCASSIWRGGSYEQYFGPGTRLTVT.

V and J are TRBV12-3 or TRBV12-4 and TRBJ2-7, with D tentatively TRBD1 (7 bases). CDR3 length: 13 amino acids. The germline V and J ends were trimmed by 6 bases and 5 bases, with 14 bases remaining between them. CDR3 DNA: TGTGCCAGCAGCCCTCGGAGGGGGCACGAGCAGTACTTC. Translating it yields CASSPRRGHEQYF.

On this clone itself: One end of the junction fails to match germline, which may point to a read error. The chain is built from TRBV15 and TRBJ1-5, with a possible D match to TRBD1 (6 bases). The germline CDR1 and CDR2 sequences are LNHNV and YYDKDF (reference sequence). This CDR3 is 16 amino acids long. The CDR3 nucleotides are TGTGCCACCAGCGGAGACCAGACAGGTCACCATCAGCCCCAGCATTTT. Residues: CATSGDQTGHHQPQHF.

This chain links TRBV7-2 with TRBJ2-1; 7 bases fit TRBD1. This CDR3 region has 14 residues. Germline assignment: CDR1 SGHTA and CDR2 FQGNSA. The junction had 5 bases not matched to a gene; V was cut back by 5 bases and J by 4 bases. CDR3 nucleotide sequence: TGTGCCAGCAGCCGGGGACAGAATTACAATGAGCAGTTCTTC. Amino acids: CASSRGQNYNEQFF.

This CDR3 reads CASSEQVAGSNEQFF. CDR3 in DNA: TGCGCCAGCAGTGAGCAGGTAGCGGGGTCGAATGAGCAGTTCTTC. This chain joins TRBV10-1 and TRBJ2-1; 8 bases map to TRBD2. Germline loops: CDR1 WNHNN, CDR2 SYGVQD (reference sequence). J was trimmed by 7 bases and V by 2 bases; bases with no gene match: 7. The CDR3 runs to 15 residues.

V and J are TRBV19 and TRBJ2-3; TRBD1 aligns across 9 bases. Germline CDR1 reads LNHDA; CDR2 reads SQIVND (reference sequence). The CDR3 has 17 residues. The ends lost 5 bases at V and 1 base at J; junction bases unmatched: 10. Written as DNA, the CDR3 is TGTGCCAGTAGTTCCCGAACAGGGGGCAAACGCACAGATACGCAGTATTTT. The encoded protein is CASSSRTGGKRTDTQYF.

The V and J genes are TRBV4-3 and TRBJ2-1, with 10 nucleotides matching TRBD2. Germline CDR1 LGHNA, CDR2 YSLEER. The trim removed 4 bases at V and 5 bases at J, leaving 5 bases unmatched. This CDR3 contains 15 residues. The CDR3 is CASSRIAGGNNEQFF. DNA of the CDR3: TGCGCCAGCAGCCGGATAGCGGGAGGTAACAATGAGCAGTTCTTC.

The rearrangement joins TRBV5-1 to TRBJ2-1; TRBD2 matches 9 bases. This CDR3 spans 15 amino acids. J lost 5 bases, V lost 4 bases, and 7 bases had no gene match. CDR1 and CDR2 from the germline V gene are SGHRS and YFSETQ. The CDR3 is CASSRGGTSHNEQFF. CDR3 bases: TGCGCCAGCAGCCGAGGGGGGACTAGCCACAATGAGCAGTTCTTC.

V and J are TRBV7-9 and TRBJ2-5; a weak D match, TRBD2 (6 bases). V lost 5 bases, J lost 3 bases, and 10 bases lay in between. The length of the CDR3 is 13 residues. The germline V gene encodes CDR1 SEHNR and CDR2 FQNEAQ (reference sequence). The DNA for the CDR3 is TGTGCCAGCAGCCTCGGACTAAAAGAGACCCAGTACTTC. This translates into CASSLGLKETQYF. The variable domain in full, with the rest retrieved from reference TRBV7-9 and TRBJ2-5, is DTGVSQNPRHKITKRGQNVTFRCDPISEHNRLYWYRQTLGQGPEFLTYFQNEAQLEKSRLLSDRFSAERPKGSFSTLEIQRTEQGDSAMYLCASSLGLKETQYFGPGTRLLVL.

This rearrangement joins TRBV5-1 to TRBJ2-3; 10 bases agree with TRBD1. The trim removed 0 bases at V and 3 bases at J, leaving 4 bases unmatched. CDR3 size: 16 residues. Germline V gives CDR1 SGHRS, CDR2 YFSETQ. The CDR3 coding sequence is TGCGCCAGCAGCTTGGGCGACAGGGGGCAAACAGATACGCAGTATTTT. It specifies CASSLGDRGQTDTQYF. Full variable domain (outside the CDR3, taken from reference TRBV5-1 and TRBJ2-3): KAGVTQTPRYLIKTRGQQVTLSCSPISGHRSVSWYQQTPGQGLQFLFEYFSETQRNKGNFPGRFSGRQFSNSRSEMNVSTLELGDSALYLCASSLGDRGQTDTQYFGPGTRLTVL.

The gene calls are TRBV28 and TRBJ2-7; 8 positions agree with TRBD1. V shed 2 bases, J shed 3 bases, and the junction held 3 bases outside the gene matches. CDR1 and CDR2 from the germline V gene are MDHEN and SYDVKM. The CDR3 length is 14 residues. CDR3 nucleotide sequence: TGTGCCAGCAGTTTACAGGGGGCTTTCTACGAGCAGTACTTC. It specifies CASSLQGAFYEQYF.

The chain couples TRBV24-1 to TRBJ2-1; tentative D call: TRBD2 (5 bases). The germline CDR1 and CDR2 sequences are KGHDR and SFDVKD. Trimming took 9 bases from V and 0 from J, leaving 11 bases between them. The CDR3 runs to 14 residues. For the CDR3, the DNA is TGTGCCACCGAGGGCACGAGCTCCTACAATGAGCAGTTCTTC. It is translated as CATEGTSSYNEQFF.

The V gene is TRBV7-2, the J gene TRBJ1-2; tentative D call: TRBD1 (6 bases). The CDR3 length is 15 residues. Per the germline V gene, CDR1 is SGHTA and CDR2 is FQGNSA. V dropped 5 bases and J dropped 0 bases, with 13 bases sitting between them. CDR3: CASSPLQGANYGYTF. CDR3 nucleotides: TGTGCCAGCAGCCCGCTACAGGGAGCTAACTATGGCTACACCTTC.

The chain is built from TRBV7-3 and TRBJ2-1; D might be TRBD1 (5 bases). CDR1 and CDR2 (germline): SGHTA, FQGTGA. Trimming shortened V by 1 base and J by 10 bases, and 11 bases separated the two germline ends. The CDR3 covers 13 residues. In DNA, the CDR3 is TGTGCCAGCAGCTTAAGCAGGGTTGGGGAGCAGTTCTTC. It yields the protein CASSLSRVGEQFF.

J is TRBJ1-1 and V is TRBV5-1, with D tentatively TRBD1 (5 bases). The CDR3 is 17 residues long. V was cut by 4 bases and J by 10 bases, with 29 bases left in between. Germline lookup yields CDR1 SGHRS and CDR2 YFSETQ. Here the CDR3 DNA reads TGCGCCAGCAGCCCCGCGAAGGGGCCGCTTTCGCAGACGATAGCTTTCTTT. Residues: CASSPAKGPLSQTIAFF.